The clone carrying this TCR beta chain was recorded a few times. Combining a sample-barcoded 5' primer with a J-beta primer mix, a second PCR ran for about 6 to 11 cycles. The authors tagged each cDNA molecule using a template-switch adaptor with 12 random nucleotides. One entry per CDR3 protein, called by TCRdb with MiXCR from the 5' RACE reads. The table records around 670,000 distinct CDR3 sequences, about 28% of them present only once. This sample was included in a study of blood T cells in healthy people across ages. The CDR3 spans 15 residues. Donor samples were obtained from healthy Caucasian individuals from Russia, aged 6 to 90.

This receptor was taken from a woman older than 75 in good health. Sequenced material: blood. The rearrangement links TRBV12-3 or TRBV12-4 to TRBJ2-1; no firm D call. The end of the DNA aligns better with TRBJ2-7, so the J call may be wrong. The CDR3 DNA reads TGTGCCAGCAGTTTCGGGCAGAGACTTTACAATGAGCAGTACTTC. As protein: CASSFGQRLYNEQYF.